This is a list of T cell receptor beta chains from one sample in a study of shared clonotypes between healthy human individuals. Clones were read by immunoSEQ multiplex PCR, and TCRdb kept only the in-frame ones, dropping some. The sample shows about 1.5 million clones, over 95% of them seen only once. Sequencing used naive CD4+ T cells sorted from blood. The receptors were gathered from a man between 25 and 39 years old in good health. Both conserved end residues are part of each CDR3. The order of the fields is V gene, J gene, D gene, clone size, CDR3 protein, CDR3 DNA. The D gene is left open where the match is weak. Some rows have no size entry. The others give once, few or many, or a class for an expanded clone.

>TRBV20-1|TRBJ2-5|-|-
CSARTGETQYF
TGCAGTGCTAGAACGGGAGAGACCCAGTACTTC
>TRBV7-9|TRBJ2-5|TRBD1|-
CASSTLSGTGGRETQYF
TGTGCCAGCAGCACCCTCTCCGGGACAGGAGGGAGGGAGACCCAGTACTTC
>TRBV29-1|TRBJ2-3|-|once
CSVEGGVGTDTQYF
TGCAGCGTTGAAGGTGGCGTCGGCACAGATACGCAGTATTTT
>TRBV5-6|TRBJ2-1|TRBD2|-
CASRGLAGVNEQFF
TGTGCCAGCAGGGGACTAGCGGGAGTCAATGAGCAGTTCTTC
>TRBV10-1|TRBJ1-5|-|few
CASSQETNQPQHF
TGCGCCAGCAGTCAGGAGACAAATCAGCCCCAGCATTTT
>TRBV10-2|TRBJ1-1|-|-
CASSQPQRWAEAFF
TGCGCCAGCAGCCAGCCTCAAAGATGGGCTGAAGCTTTCTTT
>TRBV28|TRBJ2-1|-|-
CASSTQGINANEQFF
TGTGCCAGCAGTACACAGGGAATCAATGCAAATGAGCAGTTCTTC
>TRBV6-1|TRBJ2-7|TRBD1|-
CASILTGGYEQYF
TGTGCCAGCATCCTGACAGGGGGCTACGAGCAGTACTTC
>TRBV5-1|TRBJ1-4|-|-
CASSAGWSNEKLFF
TGCGCCAGCAGCGCGGGCTGGTCGAATGAAAAACTGTTTTTT
>TRBV28|TRBJ2-7|TRBD2|-
CASSLIVGLAGVREQYF
TGTGCCAGCAGTTTAATAGTCGGTCTAGCGGGAGTGAGGGAGCAGTACTTC
>TRBV10-1|TRBJ2-1|TRBD2|-
CASSPGLAGDLSYVWYEQFF
TGCGCCAGCAGTCCTGGACTAGCGGGAGACCTCTCATACGTTTGGTATGAGCAGTTCTTC
>TRBV7-3|TRBJ2-1|-|-
CASSPTVAGGEQFF
TGTGCCAGCAGCCCCACCGTCGCAGGAGGGGAGCAGTTCTTC
>TRBV5-1|TRBJ2-2|TRBD2|-
CASSRIAGGPANTGELFF
TGCGCCAGCAGCAGGATAGCGGGAGGGCCGGCGAACACCGGGGAGCTGTTTTTT
>TRBV28|TRBJ2-2|-|-
CASSTVGKIPGELFF
TGTGCCAGCAGCACAGTAGGGAAAATCCCCGGGGAGCTGTTTTTT
>TRBV25-1|TRBJ2-4|TRBD1|-
CASSGTGPFAKNIQYF
TGTGCCAGCAGTGGGACAGGCCCTTTTGCCAAAAACATTCAGTACTTC
>TRBV9|TRBJ2-7|-|-
CASSPHVDGEQYF
TGTGCCAGCAGCCCCCACGTGGATGGCGAGCAGTACTTC
>TRBV18|TRBJ1-5|TRBD1|-
CASSPGDRNQPQHF
TGTGCCAGCTCACCAGGGGACAGAAATCAGCCCCAGCATTTT
>TRBV11-3|TRBJ2-1|-|-
CASSHSVEQFF
TGTGCCAGCAGCCATAGTGTTGAGCAGTTCTTC
>TRBV27|TRBJ2-7|-|-
CASSLRRLGEQYF
TGTGCCAGCAGTTTAAGGAGGCTCGGGGAGCAGTACTTC
>TRBV15|TRBJ2-2|-|once
CATSRDGLAFGELFF
TGTGCCACCAGCAGAGATGGGCTAGCTTTCGGGGAGCTGTTTTTT
>TRBV18|TRBJ1-1|-|-
CASSPFPGQRMNTEAFF
TGTGCCAGCTCACCATTCCCCGGACAGAGAATGAACACTGAAGCTTTCTTT
>TRBV6-5|TRBJ1-5|-|-
CASSAGLVGNQPQHF
TGTGCCAGCTCCGCGGGGCTGGTGGGGAATCAGCCCCAGCATTTT
>TRBV11-3|TRBJ2-3|-|-
CASSLAGSGDTQYF
TGTGCCAGCAGCTTAGCAGGCAGCGGGGATACGCAGTATTTT
>TRBV9|TRBJ2-6|-|-
CASSSTGANVLTF
TGTGCCAGCAGCTCAACTGGGGCCAACGTCCTGACTTTC
>TRBV28|TRBJ1-2|-|-
CASSPGRTPSGYTF
TGTGCCAGCAGTCCGGGTCGGACCCCGTCGGGCTACACCTTC
>TRBV19|TRBJ2-1|-|-
CASSIDWGASEQFF
TGTGCCAGTAGTATAGATTGGGGCGCATCTGAGCAGTTCTTC
>TRBV2|TRBJ1-3|-|-
CASSRSFSGNTIYF
TGTGCCAGCAGCCGGTCTTTCTCTGGAAACACCATATATTTT